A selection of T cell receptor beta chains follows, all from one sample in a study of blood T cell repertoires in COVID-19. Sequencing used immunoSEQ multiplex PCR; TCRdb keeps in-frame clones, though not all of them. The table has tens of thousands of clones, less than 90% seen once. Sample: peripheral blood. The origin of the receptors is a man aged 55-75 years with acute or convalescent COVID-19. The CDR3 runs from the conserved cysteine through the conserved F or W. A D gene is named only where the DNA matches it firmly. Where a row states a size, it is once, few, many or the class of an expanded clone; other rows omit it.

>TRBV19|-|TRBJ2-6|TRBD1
CASKATGGPGANVLTF
TGTGCCAGTAAGGCAACAGGGGGCCCTGGGGCCAACGTCCTGACTTTC
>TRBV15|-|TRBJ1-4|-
CATSRDNRVAEKLFF
TGTGCCACCAGCAGAGACAACAGGGTAGCTGAAAAACTGTTTTTT
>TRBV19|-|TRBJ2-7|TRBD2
CASKASGGHYEQYF
TGTGCCAGTAAGGCTAGCGGGGGGCACTACGAGCAGTACTTC
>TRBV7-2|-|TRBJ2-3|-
CASSLREIRSILSDF
-
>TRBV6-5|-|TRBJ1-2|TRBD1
CACQQGVDYGYTF
TGTGCCTGCCAGCAGGGGGTTGACTATGGCTACACCTTC
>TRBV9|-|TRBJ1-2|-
CASSVGTDYGYTF
TGTGCCAGCAGCGTAGGGACAGACTATGGCTACACCTTC
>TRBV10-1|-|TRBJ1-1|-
CASRDTLATEAFF
TGCGCCAGCAGGGACACTCTCGCCACTGAAGCTTTCTTT
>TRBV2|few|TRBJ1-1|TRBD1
CASSPGQGYEACF
TGTGCCAGCAGTCCGGGACAGGGATACGAAGCTTGCTTT
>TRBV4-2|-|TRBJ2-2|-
CASSHDTGELFF
TGTGCCAGCAGCCACGACACCGGGGAGCTGTTTTTT
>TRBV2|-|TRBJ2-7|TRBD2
CASSVRDYYEQYF
TGTGCCAGCAGTGTGCGGGACTACTACGAGCAGTACTTC
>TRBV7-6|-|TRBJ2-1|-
CASSPRAEQFF
TGTGCCAGCAGCCCGCGAGCTGAGCAGTTCTTC
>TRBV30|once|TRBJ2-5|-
CAWEKQYQETQYF
TGTGCCTGGGAAAAACAGTACCAAGAGACCCAGTACTTC
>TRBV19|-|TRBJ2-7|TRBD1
CASSADRATYEQYF
TGTGCCAGTAGTGCGGACAGGGCGACCTACGAGCAGTACTTC
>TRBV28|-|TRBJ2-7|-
CASTPAGGREQYF
TGTGCCAGCACCCCGGCCGGGGGGCGCGAGCAGTACTTC
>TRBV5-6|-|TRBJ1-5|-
CASSLAGREAPNQPQHF
TGTGCCAGCAGCTTGGCCGGGAGGGAGGCGCCTAATCAGCCCCAGCATTTT
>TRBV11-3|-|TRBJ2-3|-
CASSPLLSWGPTDTQYF
TGTGCCAGCAGCCCCCTCCTAAGCTGGGGGCCGACAGATACGCAGTATTTT
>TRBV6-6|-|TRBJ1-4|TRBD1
CASSGGTGELNEKLFF
TGTGCCAGCTCTGGCGGGACAGGAGAACTTAATGAAAAACTGTTTTTT
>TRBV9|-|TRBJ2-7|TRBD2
CASSPKTSGSSSEQYF
TGTGCCAGCAGCCCGAAGACTAGCGGGAGCTCGTCCGAGCAGTACTTC
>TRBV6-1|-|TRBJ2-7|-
CASSEIRGEVQYF
TGTGCCAGCAGTGAAATCCGGGGTGAGGTGCAGTACTTC
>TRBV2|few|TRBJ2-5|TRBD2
CASSPGTSGLQETQYF
TGTGCCAGCAGCCCTGGGACTAGCGGCCTCCAAGAGACCCAGTACTTC
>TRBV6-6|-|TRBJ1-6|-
CASNRLEASPLHF
TGTGCCAGCAACCGACTAGAGGCTTCACCCCTCCACTTT
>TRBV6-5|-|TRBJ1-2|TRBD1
CASRRTGQPVFGYTF
TGTGCCAGCAGAAGGACAGGGCAGCCGGTTTTTGGCTACACCTTC
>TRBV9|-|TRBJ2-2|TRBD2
CASSVEGTSGGELFF
TGTGCCAGCAGCGTAGAGGGGACTAGCGGCGGGGAGCTGTTTTTT
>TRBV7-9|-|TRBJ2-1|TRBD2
CASSQSPRPGLVVHEQFF
TGTGCCAGCAGCCAATCCCCCAGACCGGGACTAGTTGTCCATGAGCAGTTCTTC
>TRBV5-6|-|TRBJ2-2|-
CASSPDGRAGELFF
TGTGCCAGCAGCCCGGACGGGCGGGCCGGGGAGCTGTTTTTT
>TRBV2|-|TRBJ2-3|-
CASRPPAGDTQYF
TGTGCCAGCAGACCTCCGGCAGGAGATACGCAGTATTTT
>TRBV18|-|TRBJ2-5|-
CASSPNLRGSETQYF
TGTGCCAGCTCACCCAACTTACGGGGTTCGGAGACCCAGTACTTC
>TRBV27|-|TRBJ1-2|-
CASSGRTDIYGYTF
TGTGCCAGCAGTGGAAGGACAGACATCTATGGCTACACCTTC
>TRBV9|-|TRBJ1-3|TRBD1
CASSASGTAGNTIYF
TGTGCCAGCAGCGCCTCCGGGACAGCTGGAAACACCATATATTTT
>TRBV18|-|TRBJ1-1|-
CASSPPGSGGTEAFF
TGTGCCAGCTCACCACCAGGATCCGGGGGCACTGAAGCTTTCTTT
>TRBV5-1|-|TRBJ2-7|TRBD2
CASSLEIAGTEQYF
TGCGCCAGCAGCTTGGAAATAGCGGGAACCGAGCAGTACTTC
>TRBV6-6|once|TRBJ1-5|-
CASSSRTANQPQHF
TGTGCCAGCAGTTCCCGGACAGCCAATCAGCCCCAGCATTTT
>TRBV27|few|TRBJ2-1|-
CASSFFAGVFNEQFF
TGTGCCAGCAGTTTCTTCGCAGGGGTGTTCAATGAGCAGTTCTTC
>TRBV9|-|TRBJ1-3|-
CASSARGSGNTIYF
TGTGCCAGCAGCGCGCGCGGGTCTGGAAACACCATATATTTT
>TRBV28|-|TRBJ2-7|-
CASSSYRYEQYF
TGTGCCAGCAGTTCCTACCGGTACGAGCAGTACTTC
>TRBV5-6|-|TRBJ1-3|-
CASSFKTGLSGNTIYF
TGTGCCAGCAGCTTTAAGACAGGCCTCTCTGGAAACACCATATATTTT
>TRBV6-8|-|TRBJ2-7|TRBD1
CASSYLGDRGISEQYF
TGTGCCAGCAGTTACCTCGGGGACAGGGGAATCAGCGAGCAGTACTTC
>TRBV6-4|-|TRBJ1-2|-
CASSVETTGLYGYTF
TGTGCCAGCAGTGTCGAAACTACCGGACTCTATGGCTACACCTTC
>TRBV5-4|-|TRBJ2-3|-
CASSFSGLTDTQYF
TGTGCCAGCAGCTTCAGCGGGCTCACAGATACGCAGTATTTT
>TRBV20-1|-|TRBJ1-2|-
CSASRRVRRDGYTF
TGCAGTGCTAGTAGGAGGGTCCGTCGGGATGGCTACACCTTC
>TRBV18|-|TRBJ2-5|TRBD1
CASSPPYRGLGETQYF
TGTGCCAGCTCACCACCCTACAGGGGGCTTGGAGAGACCCAGTACTTC
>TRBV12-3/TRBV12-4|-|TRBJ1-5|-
CASSAVRDIQHF
TGTGCCAGCAGTGCCGTCAGGGACATCCAGCATTTT
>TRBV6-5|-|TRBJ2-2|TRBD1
CASEKGGVTGELFF
TGTGCCAGCGAAAAAGGGGGCGTCACCGGGGAGCTGTTTTTT
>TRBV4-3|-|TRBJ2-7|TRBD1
CASSQDSNRGYEQYF
TGCGCCAGCAGCCAAGATTCCAACAGGGGGTACGAGCAGTACTTC
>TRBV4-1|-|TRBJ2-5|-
CASSLTSGETQYF
TGCGCCAGCAGCTTAACATCCGGGGAGACCCAGTACTTC
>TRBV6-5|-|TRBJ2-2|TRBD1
CASSRDRSFGELFF
TGTGCCAGCAGTAGGGACAGGTCATTCGGGGAGCTGTTTTTT
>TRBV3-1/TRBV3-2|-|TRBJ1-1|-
CASSQKGRGPHMTEAFF
TGTGCCAGCAGCCAAAAAGGCCGGGGTCCCCATATGACTGAAGCTTTCTTT
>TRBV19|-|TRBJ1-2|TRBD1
CASSIQGAVGYTF
TGTGCCAGTAGTATACAGGGGGCTGTCGGCTACACCTTC
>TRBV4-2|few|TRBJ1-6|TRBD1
CASSPEDRDNSPLHF
TGTGCCAGCAGCCCGGAGGACAGGGATAATTCACCCCTCCACTTT
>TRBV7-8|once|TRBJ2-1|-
CASSTIGLQQRHEQFF
TGTGCCAGCAGCACGATCGGACTCCAACAAAGGCATGAGCAGTTCTTC
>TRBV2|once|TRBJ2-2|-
CASSERGTGELFF
TGTGCCAGCAGTGAAAGGGGAACCGGGGAGCTGTTTTTT
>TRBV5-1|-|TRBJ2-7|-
CASSLGASEQYF
TGCGCCAGCAGCTTGGGGGCGTCAGAGCAGTACTTC
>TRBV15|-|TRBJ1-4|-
CATSLQGMLYEKLFF
TGTGCCACCAGCCTACAGGGAATGCTTTATGAAAAACTGTTTTTT
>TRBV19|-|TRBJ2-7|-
CASSWGRGSYEQYF
TGTGCCAGTAGTTGGGGGCGCGGATCCTACGAGCAGTACTTC
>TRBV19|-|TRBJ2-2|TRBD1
CASSIGGTGNTGELFF
TGTGCCAGTAGTATAGGCGGGACAGGGAACACCGGGGAGCTGTTTTTT
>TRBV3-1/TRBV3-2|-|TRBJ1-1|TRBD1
CASSRGTGRLFEAFF
TGTGCCAGCAGCCGGGGGACAGGGAGGTTATTCGAAGCTTTCTTT
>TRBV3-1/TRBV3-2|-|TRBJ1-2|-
CASSQDPGIGGYTF
TGTGCCAGCAGCCAAGACCCGGGGATTGGAGGCTACACCTTC
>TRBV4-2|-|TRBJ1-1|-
CASSQTFGQMNTEAFF
TGTGCCAGCAGCCAAACTTTCGGACAGATGAACACTGAAGCTTTCTTT
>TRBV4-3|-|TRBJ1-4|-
CASSQDTTSGTNEKLFF
TGCGCCAGCAGCCAAGATACGACCTCGGGAACTAATGAAAAACTGTTTTTT